This passage covers 22 T cell receptor beta chains from one sample sequenced in a study of CD8 T cells in ankylosing spondylitis. Via MiXCR, TCRdb re-called the 5' RACE reads, giving one row per CDR3 protein. The sample consists of 250,000 to 300,000 distinct CDR3 sequences, about 20% of them appearing once. Sequenced material: blood, either unsorted or a sorted T cell fraction (not recorded which). All receptors derive from a male donor with ankylosing spondylitis or in good health (not recorded which).

The chain employs TRBV7-9 and TRBJ1-2, with D hard to call. CDR1 is SEHNR, CDR2 FQNEAQ, per germline (reference sequence). Between the trimmed V and J ends, which lost 4 bases and 6 bases, there was a span of 12 bases. CDR3 length equals 13 residues. CDR3 protein: CASSSGRLDGYTF. CDR3 DNA: TGTGCCAGCAGCTCAGGACGGTTAGATGGCTACACCTTC.

In this sample, this clonotype turned up a few times. V gene TRBV27 combines with J gene TRBJ2-6, with D perhaps TRBD1 or TRBD2 (5 bases each). The CDR3 sequence is 15 residues long. Trimming stripped 5 bases from V and 4 bases from J, with 12 bases between. Germline lookup yields CDR1 MNHEY and CDR2 SMNVEV (reference sequence). The CDR3 DNA reads as TGTGCCAGCAGTCCCCCAGGGAGAGGGGCCAACGTCCTGACTTTC. This translates into CASSPPGRGANVLTF.

This clonotype was observed a few times. V gene TRBV11-2 combines with J gene TRBJ2-1; 8 bases fit TRBD1. The length of the CDR3 is 13 residues. Germline values: CDR1 SGHAT, CDR2 FQNNGV. With 3 bases clipped from V and 9 bases from J, the junction kept 4 bases outside the gene matches. As DNA, the CDR3 is TGTGCCAGCAGCTTGGACAGGGCGGGTGAGCAGTTCTTC. Its protein is CASSLDRAGEQFF.

The sample holds a few counts of this clonotype. This chain connects TRBV29-1 to TRBJ2-1; 8 bases map to TRBD2. Germline lookup yields CDR1 SQVTM and CDR2 ANQGSEA. The CDR3 has 12 residues. J was trimmed by 12 bases and V by 5 bases; bases with no gene match: 9. The CDR3 reads CSVPTGGLGQFF. The CDR3 DNA reads TGCAGCGTTCCTACGGGGGGGCTCGGGCAGTTCTTC.

There are a few counts of this clonotype. The chain links TRBV5-1 to TRBJ1-3, with a possible D match to TRBD1 (6 bases). Germline assignment: CDR1 SGHRS and CDR2 YFSETQ. V dropped 4 bases and J dropped 0 bases, with 14 bases sitting between them. The length of the CDR3 is 16 residues. CDR3 DNA: TGCGCCAGCAGCCTGAACGACAGGAGCTCTGGAAACACCATATATTTT. This sequence encodes CASSLNDRSSGNTIYF.

J is TRBJ1-4 and V is TRBV20-1; 8 bases are a match to TRBD1. J gave up 8 bases and V 6 bases, and 17 bases lay outside the gene matches. CDR1 is DFQATT, CDR2 SNEGSKA, per germline (reference sequence). This CDR3 has 16 amino acids. CDR3 protein: CSARIGQGLKHEKLFF. The CDR3, as DNA: TGCAGTGCAAGAATAGGACAGGGACTGAAGCACGAAAAACTGTTTTTT.

The chain recombines TRBV5-1 with TRBJ2-7; maybe TRBD2 (5 bases). The CDR3 spans 16 residues. V was trimmed by 3 bases and J by 0 bases, leaving 16 bases between them. CDR1 and CDR2 from the germline V gene are SGHRS and YFSETQ. The CDR3 spells CASSSYKDLSSYEQYV. CDR3 sequence (DNA): TGCGCCAGCAGCTCCTACAAGGACTTAAGCTCCTACGAGCAGTACGTC.

This clonotype has a count of ten or more. J is TRBJ1-6 and V is TRBV27; D remains unclear. This CDR3 contains 13 residues. In germline, CDR1 is MNHEY, CDR2 SMNVEV (reference sequence). V was clipped by 2 bases and J by 11 bases, with 10 bases between them. The CDR3 bases are TGTGCCAGCAGTTTAAAACCATCGGCACCCCTCCACTTT. It is translated as CASSLKPSAPLHF.

This clonotype has at least ten counts. This chain connects TRBV11-2 to TRBJ2-3, with D possibly matching TRBD1 (5 bases). The CDR3 covers 17 residues. The V end lost 1 base, the J end lost 3 bases, and 17 bases lay between the germline ends. Germline lookup yields CDR1 SGHAT and CDR2 FQNNGV. The CDR3 reads CASSLGGSPRRTDTQYF. In nucleotides, the CDR3 is TGTGCCAGCAGCTTAGGGGGCTCCCCCAGGAGAACAGATACGCAGTATTTT.

V gene TRBV10-1 combines with J gene TRBJ2-7; D might be TRBD1 (5 bases). V lost 7 bases to trimming and J lost 4 bases, with 14 bases between them. The CDR3 covers 13 residues. The germline V gene encodes CDR1 WNHNN and CDR2 SYGVQD (reference sequence). CDR3 residues: CASMPDRQYEQYV. CDR3 sequence (DNA): TGCGCCAGCATGCCGGATCGACAGTACGAGCAGTACGTC.

This clonotype appeared a few times. The chain combines TRBV11-2 with TRBJ1-1; 7 bases agree with TRBD1. The CDR3 sequence is 12 residues long. V gave up 8 bases and J gave up 5 bases; unmatched junction bases: 5. The germline V gene encodes CDR1 SGHAT and CDR2 FQNNGV. The CDR3 loop is CASGRGLTEAFF. In DNA, the CDR3 is TGTGCCAGCGGGAGGGGGCTGACTGAAGCTTTCTTT.

This clonotype was detected ten times or more. J is TRBJ1-2 and V is TRBV5-6; D is possibly TRBD1 (6 bases). The CDR3 contains 12 residues. CDR1 SGHDT and CDR2 YYEEEE come from the germline V gene. With 4 bases removed from V and 5 bases from J, the gap between germline ends came to 9 bases. DNA for the CDR3: TGTGCCAGCAGCCCAGGACAGTATGGCTACACCTTC. Translation: CASSPGQYGYTF.

The chain uses TRBV5-1 and TRBJ2-3, with D tentatively TRBD1 (6 bases). The germline V gene encodes CDR1 SGHRS and CDR2 YFSETQ. The CDR3 is 15 residues long. Trimming removed 6 bases from V and 2 bases from J, with 16 bases in between. The DNA for the CDR3 is TGCGCCAGCACCACCCTCGGACAGCTCACAGATACGCAGTATTTT. Amino acids: CASTTLGQLTDTQYF.

V is TRBV12-3 or TRBV12-4 and J is TRBJ1-5; possibly TRBD1 for D (6 bases). V was trimmed by 5 bases and J by 11 bases, leaving 16 bases between them. This CDR3 spans 13 amino acids. This CDR3 reads CASSPGQLLAQHF. DNA of the CDR3: TGTGCCAGCAGTCCGGGACAATTGCTTGCCCAGCATTTT.

This clonotype was detected many times. The chain links TRBV24-1 to TRBJ2-1; TRBD2 matches 8 bases. After removal of 3 bases from V and 9 bases from J, the junction contained 6 bases not matched to a gene. The CDR3 has 14 amino acids. CDR1 is KGHDR, CDR2 SFDVKD, per germline. The CDR3 DNA sequence: TGTGCCACCAGTGATACCGGGACTAGTACTGAGCAGTTCTTC. This translates into CATSDTGTSTEQFF.

CDR3 DNA: TGCAGTGCTAGAGATATGGGGGGTAGAACTGAAGCTTTCTTT. This codes for CSARDMGGRTEAFF. This chain joins TRBV20-1 and TRBJ1-1, with D maybe TRBD1 (5 bases). Trimming shortened V by 0 bases and J by 5 bases, and 13 bases separated the two germline ends. Germline CDR1 reads DFQATT; CDR2 reads SNEGSKA (reference sequence). The CDR3 length is 14 residues.

This rearrangement joins TRBV18 to TRBJ1-4; D call uncertain. Germline V gives CDR1 KGHSH, CDR2 LQKENI. The CDR3 loop spans 16 amino acids. V dropped 0 bases and J dropped 4 bases, with 12 bases sitting between them. The CDR3 protein is CASSPPVNPLNEKLFF. CDR3 DNA: TGTGCCAGCTCACCACCGGTGAATCCTCTTAATGAAAAACTGTTTTTT.

This clonotype was observed a few times. The chain employs TRBV6-1 and TRBJ2-5; TRBD2 might be the D (7 bases). Trimming cost V 5 bases and J 5 bases, with 21 bases left between them. CDR3 length equals 16 residues. Germline V CDR1 and CDR2: MNHNS, SASEGT. This CDR3 is CASSTLGGPEGETQYF. Written as DNA, the CDR3 is TGTGCCAGCAGTACCCTGGGGGGGCCGGAGGGGGAGACCCAGTACTTC.

This clonotype was counted ten times or more. V usage is TRBV10-3 and J usage is TRBJ2-7; no definite D call. CDR1 is ENHRY and CDR2 is SYGVKD in the germline V gene. V dropped 10 bases and J dropped 3 bases, with 16 bases sitting between them. The CDR3 runs 13 residues. The CDR3 is CATVDGTDYEQYV. DNA of the CDR3: TGTGCCACCGTCGACGGAACCGACTACGAGCAGTACGTC.

The CDR3 loop reads CASSQPGQGARQDTQYF. The CDR3 nucleotides read TGTGCCAGCAGCCAACCGGGACAGGGGGCGCGTCAAGATACGCAGTATTTT. V gene TRBV3-1 combines with J gene TRBJ2-3, with TRBD1 matching 12 bases. Germline V CDR1 and CDR2: LGHDT, YNNKEL (reference sequence). With 2 bases clipped from V and 5 bases from J, the junction kept 8 bases outside the gene matches. This CDR3 contains 17 residues.

The rearrangement joins TRBV5-6 to TRBJ1-2; weak D call: TRBD1 (5 bases). V lost 0 bases and J lost 4, with 10 bases in between. The CDR3 loop spans 14 amino acids. The germline CDR1 and CDR2 sequences are SGHDT and YYEEEE. CDR3 DNA: TGTGCCAGCAGCTTGGGGGGGTCGAGCTATGGCTACACCTTC. Translated, it gives CASSLGGSSYGYTF.

This clonotype was observed a handful of times. This chain uses TRBV10-3 with TRBJ1-5; TRBD1 matches 7 bases. Per the germline V gene, CDR1 is ENHRY and CDR2 is SYGVKD. Germline trimming cut 3 bases from V and 7 bases from J; bases unmatched to any gene: 6. This CDR3 contains 14 residues. As DNA, the CDR3 is TGTGCCATCAGTGAAACAGGGGTCAACCAGCCCCAGCATTTT. It is translated as CAISETGVNQPQHF.